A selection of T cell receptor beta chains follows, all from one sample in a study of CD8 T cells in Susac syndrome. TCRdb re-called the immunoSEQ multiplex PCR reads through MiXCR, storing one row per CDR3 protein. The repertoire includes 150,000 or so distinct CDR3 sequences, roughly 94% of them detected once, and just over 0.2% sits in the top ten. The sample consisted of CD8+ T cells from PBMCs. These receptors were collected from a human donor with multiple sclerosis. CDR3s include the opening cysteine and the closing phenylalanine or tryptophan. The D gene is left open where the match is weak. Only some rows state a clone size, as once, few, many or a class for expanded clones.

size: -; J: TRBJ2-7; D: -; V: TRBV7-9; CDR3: CASSPPVTGATYEQYF; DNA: TGTGCCAGCAGCCCCCCCGTTACGGGGGCAACCTACGAGCAGTACTTC
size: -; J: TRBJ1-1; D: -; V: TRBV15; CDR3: CATSSDRAPNTEAFF; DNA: TGTGCCACCAGCAGCGACCGGGCCCCGAACACTGAAGCTTTCTTT
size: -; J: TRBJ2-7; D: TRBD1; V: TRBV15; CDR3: CATSSDPGTGLDEQYF; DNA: TGTGCCACCAGCAGTGATCCGGGGACAGGGCTGGACGAGCAGTACTTC
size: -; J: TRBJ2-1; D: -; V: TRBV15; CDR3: CATSRGMSFTYNEQFF; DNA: TGTGCCACCAGCAGGGGAATGTCCTTCACCTACAATGAGCAGTTCTTC
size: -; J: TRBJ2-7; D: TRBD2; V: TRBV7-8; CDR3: CASSSEPGLRYEQYF; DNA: TGTGCCAGCAGCTCGGAACCGGGACTACGCTACGAGCAGTACTTC
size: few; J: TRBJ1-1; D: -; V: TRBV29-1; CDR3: CSELDGTEAFF; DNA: TGCAGCGAACTTGACGGCACTGAAGCTTTCTTT
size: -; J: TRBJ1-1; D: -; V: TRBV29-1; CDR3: CSAKREVGTEAFF; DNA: TGCAGCGCCAAAAGGGAGGTGGGGACTGAAGCTTTCTTT
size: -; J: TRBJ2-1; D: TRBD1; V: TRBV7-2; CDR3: CASSLSGGAYNEQFF; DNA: TGTGCCAGCAGCTTATCAGGGGGCGCCTACAATGAGCAGTTCTTC
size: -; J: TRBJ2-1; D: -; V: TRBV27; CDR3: CASSSEGGPMGEQFF; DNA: TGTGCCAGCTCTAGCGAGGGGGGGCCTATGGGTGAGCAGTTCTTC
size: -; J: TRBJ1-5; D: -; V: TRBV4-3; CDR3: CASSPSISNQPQHF; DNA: TGCGCCAGCAGCCCCTCCATTAGCAATCAGCCCCAGCATTTT
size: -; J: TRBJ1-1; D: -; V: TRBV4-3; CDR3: CASSQESVDTEAFF; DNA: TGCGCCAGCAGCCAAGAATCGGTCGACACTGAAGCTTTCTTT
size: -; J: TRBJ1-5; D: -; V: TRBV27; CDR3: CASSYLGGQPQHF; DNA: TGTGCCAGCAGTTACCTTGGCGGGCAGCCCCAGCATTTT
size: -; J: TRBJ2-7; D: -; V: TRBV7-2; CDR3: CASSLGSHYEQYF; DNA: TGTGCCAGCAGCTTAGGATCTCACTACGAGCAGTACTTC
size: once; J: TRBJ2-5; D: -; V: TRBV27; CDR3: CASSRPRETQYF; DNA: TGTGCCAGCAGTCGGCCTAGAGAGACCCAGTACTTC
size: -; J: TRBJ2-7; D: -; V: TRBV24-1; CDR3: CATSARGSSYEQYF; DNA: TGTGCCACCAGTGCCCGAGGGTCTTCCTACGAGCAGTACTTC
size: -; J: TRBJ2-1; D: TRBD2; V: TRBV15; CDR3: CATSRFGGGVYNEQFF; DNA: TGTGCCACCAGCAGGTTCGGCGGGGGAGTCTACAATGAGCAGTTCTTC
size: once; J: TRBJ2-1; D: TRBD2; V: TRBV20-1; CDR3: CSARLGLAGGPSYNEQFF; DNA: TGCAGTGCTAGATTGGGGCTAGCGGGGGGCCCCTCCTACAATGAGCAGTTCTTC
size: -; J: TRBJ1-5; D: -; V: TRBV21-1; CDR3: CASSKGSGQPQHF; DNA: TGTGCCAGCAGCAAAGGAAGCGGTCAGCCCCAGCATTTT
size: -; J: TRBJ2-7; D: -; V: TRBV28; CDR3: CASSLPNEQYF; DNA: TGTGCCAGCAGCCTTCCGAACGAGCAGTACTTC
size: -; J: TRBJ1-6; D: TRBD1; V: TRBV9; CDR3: CASSAGQLAPLHF; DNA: TGTGCCAGCAGCGCGGGACAGCTGGCACCCCTCCACTTT
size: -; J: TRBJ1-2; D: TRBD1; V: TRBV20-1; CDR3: CSARCRDREYWGYTF; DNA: TGCAGTGCTAGATGTAGGGACAGGGAGTATTGGGGCTACACCTTC
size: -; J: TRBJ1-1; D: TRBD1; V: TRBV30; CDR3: CAWSARDRENTEAFF; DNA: TGTGCCTGGAGTGCCCGGGACAGGGAGAACACTGAAGCTTTCTTT